A selection of T cell receptor beta chains follows, all from one sample in a study of blood T cell repertoires in COVID-19. Only in-frame clones appear in the TCRdb table, and some are missing; sequencing was by immunoSEQ multiplex PCR. This repertoire shows about 250,000 clones, around four fifths found once; its top ten account for 4.7%. What was sequenced was peripheral blood. The origin of the receptors is a woman between 65 and 79 years old with acute or convalescent COVID-19. Each CDR3 is given with its conserved first and last residue. The order of the fields is D gene, V gene, clone size, J gene, CDR3 DNA, CDR3 protein. D genes are given only for firm matches. Where a row states a size, it is once, few, many or the class of an expanded clone; other rows omit it.

D gene: -; V gene: TRBV5-1; clone size: -; J gene: TRBJ1-5; CDR3 DNA: TGCGCCAGCAGCTTACAGGGTAGCGATCAGCCCCAGCATTTT; CDR3 protein: CASSLQGSDQPQHF
D gene: TRBD1; V gene: TRBV3-1/TRBV3-2; clone size: -; J gene: TRBJ1-1; CDR3 DNA: TGTGCCAGCAGCCACCTGACAGGGGGCAGTACTGAAGCTTTCTTT; CDR3 protein: CASSHLTGGSTEAFF
D gene: -; V gene: TRBV6-5; clone size: -; J gene: TRBJ1-6; CDR3 DNA: TGTGCCACCCGGACAGAAATTGAAAATTCACCCCTCCACTTT; CDR3 protein: CATRTEIENSPLHF
D gene: TRBD2; V gene: TRBV7-2; clone size: -; J gene: TRBJ2-3; CDR3 DNA: TGTGCCAGCAGCTTAGCGAGGGCGGGGGGCGGAACAGATACGCAGTATTTT; CDR3 protein: CASSLARAGGGTDTQYF
D gene: -; V gene: TRBV2; clone size: few; J gene: TRBJ1-1; CDR3 DNA: TGTGCCAGCAGGGTGGAGGGGTTGAACACTGAAGCTTTCTTT; CDR3 protein: CASRVEGLNTEAFF
D gene: -; V gene: TRBV2; clone size: -; J gene: TRBJ1-6; CDR3 DNA: TGTGCCAGCAGTGACAGGGCTTCACCCCTCCACTTT; CDR3 protein: CASSDRASPLHF
D gene: TRBD1; V gene: TRBV7-9; clone size: -; J gene: TRBJ1-1; CDR3 DNA: TGTGCCACCTCGGGACAGGAGAACACTGAAGCTTTCTTT; CDR3 protein: CATSGQENTEAFF
D gene: TRBD1; V gene: TRBV4-1; clone size: -; J gene: TRBJ1-5; CDR3 DNA: TGCGCCAGCAGCCAAGATCGGGACAGGGGGTGGAGTCAGCCCCAGCATTTT; CDR3 protein: CASSQDRDRGWSQPQHF
D gene: -; V gene: TRBV18; clone size: -; J gene: TRBJ1-2; CDR3 DNA: TGTGCCAGCTCACCCGACACCAACTATGGCTACACCTTC; CDR3 protein: CASSPDTNYGYTF
D gene: TRBD1; V gene: TRBV9; clone size: -; J gene: TRBJ1-1; CDR3 DNA: TGTGCCAGCAGTCTGACAGGGCACATGAACACTGAAGCTTTCTTT; CDR3 protein: CASSLTGHMNTEAFF